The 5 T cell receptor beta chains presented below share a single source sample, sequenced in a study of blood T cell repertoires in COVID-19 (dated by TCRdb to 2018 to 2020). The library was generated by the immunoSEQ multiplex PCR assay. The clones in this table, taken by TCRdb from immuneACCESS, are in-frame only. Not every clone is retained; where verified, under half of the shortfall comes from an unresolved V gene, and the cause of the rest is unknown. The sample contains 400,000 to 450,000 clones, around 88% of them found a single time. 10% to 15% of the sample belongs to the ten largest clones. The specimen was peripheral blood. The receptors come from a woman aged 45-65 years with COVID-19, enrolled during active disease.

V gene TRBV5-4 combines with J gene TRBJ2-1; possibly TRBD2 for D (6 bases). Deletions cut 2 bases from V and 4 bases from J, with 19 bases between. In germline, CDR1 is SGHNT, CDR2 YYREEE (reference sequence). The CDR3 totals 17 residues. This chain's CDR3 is CASSFHGRGTLYNEQFF. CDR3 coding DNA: TGTGCCAGCAGCTTCCACGGTCGGGGGACCCTTTACAATGAGCAGTTCTTC.

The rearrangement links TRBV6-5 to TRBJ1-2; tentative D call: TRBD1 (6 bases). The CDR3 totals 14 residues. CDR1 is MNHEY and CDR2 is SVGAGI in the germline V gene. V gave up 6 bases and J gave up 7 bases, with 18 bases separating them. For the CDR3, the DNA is TGTGCCAGCAGGAGGGGTAGGGGGACCGGTGGCTACACCTTC. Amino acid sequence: CASRRGRGTGGYTF.

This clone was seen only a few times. The CDR3 nucleotides read TGTGCCAGCAGGCCGGGGGGGGAGAGTGGCTACACCTTC. It encodes CASRPGGESGYTF. V usage is TRBV2 and J usage is TRBJ1-2; perhaps TRBD1 as D (5 bases). CDR3 length equals 13 residues. V dropped 6 bases and J dropped 7 bases, with 15 bases sitting between them. The germline CDR1 and CDR2 sequences are SNHLY and FYNNEI.

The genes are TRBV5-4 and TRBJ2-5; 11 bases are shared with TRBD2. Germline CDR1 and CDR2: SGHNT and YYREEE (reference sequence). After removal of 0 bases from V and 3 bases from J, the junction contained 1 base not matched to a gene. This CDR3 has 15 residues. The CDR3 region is CASSLGSGGEETQYF. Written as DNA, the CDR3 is TGTGCCAGCAGCTTGGGTAGCGGGGGGGAAGAGACCCAGTACTTC.

CDR3 region: CAIRDPGTGSMWEQFF. Here the CDR3 DNA reads TGTGCCATCCGGGATCCCGGGACAGGGTCGATGTGGGAGCAGTTCTTC. The J gene is TRBJ2-1, the V gene TRBV18, with 9 nucleotides matching TRBD1. CDR3 length: 16 amino acids. The V segment lost 10 bases and the J segment 10 bases; nucleotides outside the gene matches: 20. Germline CDR1 is KGHSH and CDR2 is LQKENI.